A single sample is the source of the 3 T cell receptor beta chains below, sequenced in a study of shared clonotypes between healthy human individuals (dated by TCRdb to the early 2020s). Library construction relied on the immunoSEQ multiplex PCR assay. This is the immuneACCESS table as TCRdb keeps it, with only in-frame sequences that have V and J called. A part of the clones is gone; compared with another copy, unresolved V genes explain less than half, and the rest is unexplained. The sample contains about 2.1 million clones, over 85% of them found a single time. About 1.6% of the sample is held by the ten biggest clonotypes. CD8 naive samples were CD45RO-negative cells positively selected for CCR7, giving a CD45RA+CCR7+ population that excluded TemRA cells. The specimen sequenced was naive CD8+ T cells from PBMCs. The sample's cell subset or site label, in plain terms: CD45RA+CCR7+. The receptors originated from a man aged 18 to 30 in good health. Some clones in this sample may be carry-over from other donors' samples.

V usage is TRBV30 and J usage is TRBJ1-1, with D hard to call. V was cut by 4 bases and J by 1 base, with 13 bases left in between. The V gene's germline CDR1 is GTSNPN and CDR2 SVGIG (reference sequence). CDR3 size: 14 residues. The CDR3 protein is CAWMLRSENTEAFF. In DNA form, the CDR3 reads TGTGCCTGGATGCTCCGGTCGGAGAACACTGAAGCTTTCTTT.

V usage is TRBV7-9 and J usage is TRBJ2-1; 10 bases map to TRBD2. V trimming: 4 bases; J trimming: 6 bases; junction bases outside the gene matches: 6. Per germline, CDR1 SEHNR and CDR2 FQNEAQ (reference sequence). This CDR3 has 15 residues. CDR3 in DNA: TGTGCCAGCAGCTCAAAGCTAGCGGGAGCCAATGAGCAGTTCTTC. It specifies CASSSKLAGANEQFF.

The V and J genes are TRBV27 and TRBJ1-2, with 7 bases aligning to TRBD1. J was trimmed by 8 bases and V by 3 bases; bases with no gene match: 6. The CDR3 is 13 amino acids. From germline, CDR1 is MNHEY and CDR2 SMNVEV (reference sequence). Here the CDR3 reads CASSFVTGVGYTF. In DNA form, the CDR3 reads TGTGCCAGCAGTTTCGTAACAGGGGTCGGCTACACCTTC.